The T cell receptor beta chain described here comes from a study of cytomegalovirus exposure and HLA in healthy donors (dated by TCRdb to about 2017). Study-wide context: According to an earlier analysis of 587 of the donors, roughly 180 million T cells yielded over 100 million unique TCR beta sequences and approximately 300 Gb of sequence data. A later genetic analysis took genome-wide SNP genotypes for about three fifths of the roughly 700 donors and used that subset as a discovery cohort. The later analysis used no new phenotypic data to find candidate immune exposures, relying instead on TCR beta sequences and their occurrence across donors. Of the 300 to 500 genotyped donors, 75% to 85% were placed in the genetic ancestry cluster associated with self-reported Caucasian donors. The aim of the study was to test whether cataloging public T cell receptors could identify signatures of past pathogen exposure. Alongside the repertoire data, information on donor age, sex, ethnicity and CMV serostatus was compiled. The study used immunosequencing to profile the T cell repertoires of 670 or so subjects and linked those repertoires to cytomegalovirus serostatus. A separate validation cohort of 100 to 150 different subjects was used in addition to the 666-subject first cohort. Both class I and class II loci were covered by HLA typing, at four-digit resolution. The number of typed donors differed by locus: about 620-640 for A, B, C, DRB1 and DQB1; approximately 520 for DQA1; approximately 600 for DPA1; and about 470 for DPB1. On average, about 200,000 unique TCR beta nucleotide sequences were sequenced per donor among some 430 genotyped donors of the cohort, with around 19% of those sequences being non-productive. Every discovery cohort repertoire had been produced on one sequencing platform. An earlier analysis of 587 of the donors used high-throughput TCR beta sequencing to judge whether each TCR beta V gene segment behaved as functional or pseudogenic. High-throughput TCR immunosequencing, statistical association of individual TCRs with disease status, and machine learning were combined to predict cytomegalovirus infection status. Because of strong linkage in the cohort, five DR-DQ haplotypes were treated as single units for association and clustering. To study patterns of TCR occurrence, a later analysis re-analyzed previously published TCR beta repertoires from 550 to 800 donors and added high-resolution HLA genotyping. About 280 gigabases of sequencing data and about 92 million unique TCR sequences made up an early release that covered 500 to 650 HLA-typed donors.

Beyond this particular receptor, the publication reports: The study gave a list of about 150 TCR beta chains associated with cytomegalovirus. In this cohort, only TCR beta chains were sequenced, and detectable features were limited by the absence of alpha or paired-chain data. Strong co-occurrence of HLA alleles, especially DR and DQ, made assigning TCR associations to individual alleles difficult. In an earlier analysis of some 500 of the donors, most TCR beta V segments appeared in productive rearrangements about 87% or about 30% of the time, broadly matching IMGT annotations. The classifier was reported to diagnose cytomegalovirus status with high specificity and sensitivity in both the original cohort and the validation cohort. A few of the identified cytomegalovirus-associated TCR beta chains were confirmed in vitro to be specific for cytomegalovirus antigens. Over 15 rarely observed V segments, including chromosome 9 orphons, were excluded from the earlier analysis of just under 600 of the donors because counts were too low. Because HLA typing was unavailable for some donors at each locus, only the typed subset was used in association tests. Compared with the roughly 700-donor mean, donors in an Asian-associated ancestry cluster had fewer N-insertions in productive TCRs, according to a later genetic analysis. A later analysis found that most CMV-associated TCR beta chains appeared HLA-restricted, with HLA associations seemingly driven largely by CMV exposure. A further reported finding was that TCR beta sequences accurately predicted the HLA-A and HLA-B alleles for most subjects in the first cohort. An association between a missense DCLRE1C variant and V-gene and J-gene trimming of TCR beta chains was found in a later genetic analysis and replicated in an independent cohort. According to the authors, the approach could potentially be generalized to other disease states and immunological phenotypes. In a later analysis, HLA-associated TCR beta chains showed more clonal expansion and lower generation probabilities than non-associated chains that were equally common. Across donors, most TCR sequences were observed very rarely, whereas some public TCRs were present in many individuals. A later analysis reported that several top co-occurrence clusters appeared linked to parvovirus B19, influenza, CMV and Epstein-Barr virus. A later analysis associated about 18,000 TCR beta sequences with specific HLA alleles at a false discovery rate of 0.05. The only immune exposure information available for the cohort was CMV serostatus. Sequencing depth was assumed to be roughly uniform across donors in the presence/absence analyses, though that assumption may not hold. Linkage disequilibrium might explain the correlated functional status among segregating V segments, but an unknown experimental factor could not be ruled out. The 87-base-pair reads could not distinguish some IMGT-functional V segments, including TRBV6-2 and TRBV6-3, so those segments were excluded. In a later analysis, the rate of TCR association differed among HLA loci, with DRB1 alleles having the most associated TCRs and HLA-C alleles having the fewest. A cluster of highly shared sequence variants was judged likely to represent a technical artifact of the sequencing pipeline.

Library prep was done by the immunoSEQ multiplex PCR assay. For the multiplex PCR, a mixture combining 60 forward primers for TCR Vbeta segments and 13 reverse primers for TCR Jbeta segments was used. The CDR3 region of rearranged TCR beta genes was amplified from genomic DNA by a multiplex PCR assay. On the Illumina HiSeq System, the amplified TCR beta libraries were sequenced as 87-base-pair reads. From the authors' description of their analysis: A later analysis tallied about 77 million unique TCR beta chains across the 600 to 700 repertoires, and roughly 11 million of those chains were shared by two or more donors. Raw reads were error-corrected and collapsed into unique sequences with a nearest-neighbor algorithm that merged closely related sequences to remove PCR and sequencing errors. To assign V, D and J gene segments, CDR3 sequences were aligned to IMGT reference sequences. For a sequence to be retained, a match of at least six nucleotides to both a V gene segment and a J gene segment was required. Rearrangements were classified as productive when the CDR3 lacked stop codons and remained in frame with V and J, and all other rearrangements were classified as non-productive. Following IMGT convention, CDR3 was defined as the stretch from the second conserved V-encoded cysteine to the conserved J-encoded phenylalanine. The earlier analysis of 587 of the donors excluded sequences that lacked an unambiguous match to a single V gene segment. In an earlier analysis of several hundred of the donors, V segments were called functional above 56.7% productive rearrangements and were called segregating when the between-donor standard deviation exceeded 5%. A statistical classification framework was built to diagnose cytomegalovirus status from the catalog of TCR beta chain sequences. A later analysis assigned V and J genes by comparing TCR nucleotide sequences with IMGT/GENE-DB human TR gene sequences. In a later analysis, CDR3 sequences and most-parsimonious VDJ recombination scenarios were assigned using the TCRdist pipeline. In a later analysis, each TCR beta chain was defined by its CDR3 amino acid sequence together with its V-gene family, and reads lacking a unique V-gene family were excluded. To address suspected cross-contamination and a sequencing artifact, a later analysis removed around 600 highly shared, low-generation-probability nucleotide sequences. In a later analysis, a clonal expansion index for each public chain was calculated from normalized within-repertoire ranks of inferred template counts. A later analysis computed generation probabilities with a VDJ recombination model fitted to out-of-frame rearrangements, and checked the results against IGoR. Hypergeometric tests were used in a later analysis to score TCR-TCR, TCR-HLA and TCR-CMV co-occurrence, with a repertoire-size bias correction applied to the TCR pairs. False discovery rates were estimated in a later analysis by permuting HLA or CMV assignments 20 times. In a later analysis, co-occurring TCRs were grouped with DBSCAN, and TCRdist sequence similarity was added when clustering was performed within HLA-allele-positive subsets. Co-occurrence clustering excluded repertoires with fewer than 30,000 or more than 120,000 public chains, plus five with anomalous nucleotide sharing. TCRdb stores this immuneACCESS table with in-frame sequences only. Part of the clones is absent; in the studies checked, under half of the shortfall reflects unresolved V genes, and no reason is known for the rest. That table gives V, J and clone size, and the DNA gave D and trimming. Within this sample are some 180,000 clones, with roughly 70% of them counted one time only. 1.8% of the sample comes from the top ten.

The cohort was made up of 666 healthy bone marrow donors. At the time of sampling, every cohort member was nominally healthy, though immune exposures that went unrecorded were likely present. The donor was CMV seronegative and belonged to the group of 350 to 400 seronegative cohort members. Every donor gave a peripheral blood sample, and the peripheral blood mononuclear cells from that sample were used for TCR beta sequencing. The Qiagen DNeasy Blood Extraction Kit was used to extract genomic DNA from the blood cell samples. V lost 0 bases and J lost 1 base; the stretch between them is 5 bases long. In the germline V gene, CDR1 corresponds to SGHRS and CDR2 to YFSETQ. Inclusive of the bounding cysteine and phenylalanine, the CDR3 is 13 residues long. This entry keeps only the CDR3 DNA: 39 bases, framed from base 1. This clone showed up just a few times. Its antigen is unknown. It has no much larger one-base neighbor in the sample; base qualities were not kept. The sample holds other DNA sequences that translate to the same CDR3.

Here the chain combines TRBV5-1 and TRBJ2-7; a confident D gene designation cannot be given. Sequences were obtained from PBMCs. The sequence derives from a young woman in good health and CMV-seronegative. The DNA sequence is given as TGCGCCAGCAGCTTGGCCAGATCCTACGAGCAGTACTTC. It translates to CASSLARSYEQYF.